The entry that follows covers one T cell receptor (beta chain) sequence. What this receptor recognizes is not known. Base-call qualities are not available, and no considerably larger clone is one nucleotide away. Moderately to severely active disease, a Clinical Activity Score of at least 3, a NOSPECS grade of at least 4, and a duration under 3 months were present in ophthalmopathy patients. Exclusion was applied to patients with uncontrolled infections, other autoimmune diseases, pregnancy or lactation. Clinical symptoms, serum thyroxine and TRAb, thyroid ultrasound, and orbital computed tomography formed the basis for the diagnoses. Ficoll-Paque density gradient centrifugation was used to isolate PBMCs from 10 ml of fresh peripheral blood. Total RNA was extracted with Trizol reagent, and quality was checked on an Agilent 2100 Bioanalyzer. Trimming leaves V shorter by 4 bases and J shorter by 5 bases, with the junction holding 8 bases beyond the gene matches. The CDR3 measures 16 amino acids from cysteine to phenylalanine. The entry retains the CDR3 DNA only, 48 bases that are in frame from base 1.

The TCR beta CDR3 regions were amplified from RNA transcripts. The first round of RT-PCR for the TCR CDR3 was performed with the HTBI primer set and the Qiagen OneStep RT-PCR kit. The libraries were constructed in a second round of multiplex PCR and then size-selected and purified. Libraries were sequenced paired-end with 100 bp reads on an Illumina HiSeq2000. For the original study's pipeline: SOAPnuke was used to process the raw data, with reads discarded if the reads contained adapters or uncalled bases, had a mean Phred below 15, or lacked an exact constant-primer or identifier match. COPE v1.2.5 was used to merge the high-quality paired reads, and each unique nucleotide sequence was defined as a clonotype. MiTCR v1.1 was used to align the clonotypes against IMGT TRBV, TRBD and TRBJ reference segments. Analysis was restricted to V-J combinations with a frequency above 0.0001, which covered just over 98% of repertoires. A TCS score was defined as the ratio of F50 (clonal expansion) to E x V (chaos), with BLOSUM62-based TCRdist applied between CDR3 peptides within each V-J. Welch's t-statistics and random forest reduced 514 V-J features to 10 to 15, which were used in a naive Bayes classifier (R e1071). Thyroid-blood repertoire similarity was quantified with the Morisita-Horn index. The public reads were reprocessed in TCRdb via fastp at Q25 and MiXCR, keeping in-frame beta chains. For every CDR3 protein sequence, its rows merge into one entry that carries the most common genes and DNA. TCRdb's processing, not the authors', yielded these V and J calls. The sample records approximately 610,000 distinct CDR3 sequences, about 14% of which are singletons. The top ten constitute around 4.5% of the sample.

This entry comes from a study of T cells in Graves' hyperthyroidism and ophthalmopathy (dated by TCRdb to between 2018 and 2021). Study-level background: Peripheral blood was collected at initial diagnosis, before any treatment. TCR V-J signatures able to tell the groups apart were searched for in a discovery cohort of 100 or so patients, of whom more than 40 had Graves' ophthalmopathy and more than 55 had stable Graves' hyperthyroidism. An independent validation cohort of 18 to 20 hyperthyroidism patients and more than 15 patients who later progressed to ophthalmopathy tested prospective prediction of ophthalmopathy. The 100 or so discovery patients were randomly divided into training and test sets at a 7:3 ratio. In addition, the study compared T-cell repertoires in thyroid tissue and in blood from roughly 6 Graves' hyperthyroidism patients. After blood sampling, hyperthyroidism patients were treated with methimazole at a starting dose of 30 mg daily, and ophthalmopathy patients were treated with high-dose intravenous methylprednisolone. According to the paper, TCR Vbeta CDR3 sequencing was carried out on 135 peripheral blood samples, which came from 40 to 45 ophthalmopathy, roughly 75 hyperthyroidism and roughly 17 progressor patients. General conclusions and limits of the study: A 13 V-J signature model separated ophthalmopathy from stable hyperthyroidism, with roughly 88% sensitivity and about 81% specificity in cross-validation and 80%/75% in testing. No statistical method was used to set the sample size in advance, and investigators knew the group allocation. Most expanded thyroid clonotypes (frequency above 0.001) were also detected in blood, a finding suggesting that blood repertoires may reflect thyroid immune responses. During validation, the model predicted progression to ophthalmopathy a median of about 6.3 months ahead of onset, with roughly 65% sensitivity and around 73% specificity.

The receptor chain draws on TRBV12-3 or TRBV12-4 and TRBJ2-2; TRBD1 fits 9 bases in the junction. Sequenced sample: blood. This receptor was obtained from a woman aged 40 to 49 with Graves' ophthalmopathy. The DNA is as follows: TGTGCCAGCAGTTCAACAGGGGGCGATCGGACCGGGGAGCTGTTTTTT. The translation is CASSSTGGDRTGELFF.